Listed below are T cell receptor beta chains from one sample, sequenced in a study of CD8 T cells in Susac syndrome. Via MiXCR, TCRdb re-called the immunoSEQ multiplex PCR reads, giving one row per CDR3 protein. The sample holds just under 95,000 distinct CDR3 sequences, just under 95% seen once. Sequenced material: CD4+ T cells from PBMCs. The receptors were sampled from a human donor with Susac syndrome. CDR3s include the opening cysteine and the closing phenylalanine or tryptophan.

>TRBJ2-2|TRBV2
CASRQGPNTGELFF
>TRBJ2-3|TRBV19
CASSTDWSTDTQYF
>TRBJ2-1|TRBV4-3
CASSSGTSGVNRNEQFF
>TRBJ2-7|TRBV29-1
CSAYGAGHEQYF
>TRBJ1-2|TRBV30
CAWGDGRYGYTF
>TRBJ1-2|TRBV27
CASSLGGAGYGYTF
>TRBJ2-5|TRBV25-1
CASSDRVPRTQYF
>TRBJ1-2|TRBV19
CASSTMDGANYGYTF
>TRBJ2-1|TRBV29-1
CSVDLSGTYNEQFF
>TRBJ2-1|TRBV5-1
CASSLGTSSYNEQFF
>TRBJ1-6|TRBV4-1
CASSQGGLLRENSPLHF
>TRBJ2-1|TRBV27
CASTRIFGLAGVNEQFF
>TRBJ2-3|TRBV24-1
CATQDRGGDTQYF
>TRBJ1-6|TRBV20-1
CSATPDSPLHF
>TRBJ1-1|TRBV29-1
CSGEGTLEAFF
>TRBJ1-1|TRBV28
CASTDDSLTEAFF
>TRBJ2-1|TRBV25-1
CASSDRLLDTSSYNEQFF
>TRBJ1-1|TRBV29-1
CSVGFEPAFF
>TRBJ1-2|TRBV30
CAWGPGEGYTF
>TRBJ2-3|TRBV20-1
CSARDGQASGGEDTQYF
>TRBJ1-1|TRBV27
CATSVGVNTEAFF
>TRBJ2-5|TRBV7-2
CASSETLVGTQYF
>TRBJ2-1|TRBV6-1
CASRPTSGGAIAYNEQFF
>TRBJ2-1|TRBV6-2/TRBV6-3
CASSRSTGTDEQFF
>TRBJ2-3|TRBV27
CASSSFTDTQYF
>TRBJ1-1|TRBV27
CASSSSDGLNTEAFF
>TRBJ2-7|TRBV6-5
CASSYSNRDRGYEQYF
>TRBJ2-7|TRBV4-1
CASSAPGTSTYEQYF
>TRBJ2-1|TRBV14
CASSQGAGFTYNEQFF
>TRBJ2-7|TRBV20-1
CSANGLAGRGEQYF
>TRBJ2-5|TRBV29-1
CSVLTSGRGETQYF
>TRBJ1-1|TRBV30
CAWRIVMNTEAFF
>TRBJ2-7|TRBV5-1
CASRDRTYEQYF
>TRBJ1-6|TRBV23-1
CASSLNECEIPSPLHF
>TRBJ1-6|TRBV9
CASSPGIRGSPLHF
>TRBJ2-7|TRBV20-1
CSARPGVHEQYF
>TRBJ2-4|TRBV7-8
CASSLIVKNIQYF
>TRBJ2-1|TRBV20-1
CSARYLMGYNEQFF
>TRBJ2-1|TRBV7-8
CASSLRLAGGPENEQFF
>TRBJ2-7|TRBV1
CTSSQVPLGTPYPYEQYF
>TRBJ2-7|TRBV4-3
CASSQARGQGYEQYF
>TRBJ2-3|TRBV11-2
CASSSYTGARTDTQYF
>TRBJ2-1|TRBV9
CASSVGTSSKYNEQFF
>TRBJ1-2|TRBV15
CATSRITTGSGYTF
>TRBJ1-2|TRBV5-1
CASRPPGTGDYGYTF
>TRBJ2-3|TRBV5-1
CASSLGLAGATDTQYF
>TRBJ1-1|TRBV2
CASKLPGNTEAFF
>TRBJ2-7|TRBV14
CASSQGFGDDEQYF
>TRBJ2-7|TRBV3-1
CASSPGAYSYEQYF
>TRBJ1-3|TRBV10-2
CASSESPGQLNTIYF
>TRBJ2-5|TRBV7-2
CASSPRTRGETQYF
>TRBJ2-2|TRBV6-2/TRBV6-3
CASSYKLGFPGELFF
>TRBJ1-2|TRBV5-6
CASSLAGPYGYTF
>TRBJ1-1|TRBV29-1
CSVSRDGYSGAFF